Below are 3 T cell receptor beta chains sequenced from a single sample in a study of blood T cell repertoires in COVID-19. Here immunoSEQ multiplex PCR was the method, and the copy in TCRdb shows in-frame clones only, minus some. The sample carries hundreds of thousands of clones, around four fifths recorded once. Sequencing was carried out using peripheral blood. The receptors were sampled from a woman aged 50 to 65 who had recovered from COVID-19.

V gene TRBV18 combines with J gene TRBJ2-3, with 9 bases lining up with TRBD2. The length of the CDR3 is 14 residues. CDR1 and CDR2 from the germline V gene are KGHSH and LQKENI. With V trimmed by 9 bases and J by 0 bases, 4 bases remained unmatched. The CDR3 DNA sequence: TGTGCCAGTGGGCTAGCGGGAAGCACAGATACGCAGTATTTT. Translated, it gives CASGLAGSTDTQYF.

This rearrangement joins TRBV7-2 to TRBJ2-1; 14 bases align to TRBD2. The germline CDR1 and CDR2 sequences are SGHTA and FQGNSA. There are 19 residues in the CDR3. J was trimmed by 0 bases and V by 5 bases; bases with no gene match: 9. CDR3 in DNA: TGTGCCAGCAGCGCACCGGGACTAGCGGGAGTGAGCTCCTACAATGAGCAGTTCTTC. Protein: CASSAPGLAGVSSYNEQFF.

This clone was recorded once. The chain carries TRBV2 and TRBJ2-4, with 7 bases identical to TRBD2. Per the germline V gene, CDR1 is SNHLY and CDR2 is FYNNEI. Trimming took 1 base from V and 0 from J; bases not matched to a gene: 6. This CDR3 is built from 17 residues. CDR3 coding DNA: TGTGCCAGCAGTGAAGTGTGGCTAGCGGTAGCCAAAAACATTCAGTACTTC. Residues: CASSEVWLAVAKNIQYF. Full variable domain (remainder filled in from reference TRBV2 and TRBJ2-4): EPEVTQTPSHQVTQMGQEVILRCVPISNHLYFYWYRQILGQKVEFLVSFYNNEISEKSEIFDDQFSVERPDGSNFTLKIRSTKLEDSAMYFCASSEVWLAVAKNIQYFGAGTRLSVL.